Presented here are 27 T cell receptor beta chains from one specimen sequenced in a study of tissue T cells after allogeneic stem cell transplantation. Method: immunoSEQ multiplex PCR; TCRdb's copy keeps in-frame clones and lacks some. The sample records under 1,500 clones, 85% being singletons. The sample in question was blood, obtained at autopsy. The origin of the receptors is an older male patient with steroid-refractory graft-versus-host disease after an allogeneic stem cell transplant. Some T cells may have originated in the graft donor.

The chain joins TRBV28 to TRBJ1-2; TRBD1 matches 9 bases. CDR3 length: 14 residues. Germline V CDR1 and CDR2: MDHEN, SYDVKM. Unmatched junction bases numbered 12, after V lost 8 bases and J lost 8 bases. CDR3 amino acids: CASSPLDRGGGYTF. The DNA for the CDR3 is TGTGCCAGCTCCCCCCTGGACAGGGGAGGCGGCTACACCTTC.

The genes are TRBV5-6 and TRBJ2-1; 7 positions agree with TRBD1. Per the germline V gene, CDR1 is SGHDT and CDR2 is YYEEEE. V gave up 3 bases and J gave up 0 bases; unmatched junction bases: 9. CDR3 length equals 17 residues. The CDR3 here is CASSSTYGTASYNEQFF. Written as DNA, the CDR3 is TGTGCCAGCAGCTCCACATACGGGACAGCCTCCTACAATGAGCAGTTCTTC.

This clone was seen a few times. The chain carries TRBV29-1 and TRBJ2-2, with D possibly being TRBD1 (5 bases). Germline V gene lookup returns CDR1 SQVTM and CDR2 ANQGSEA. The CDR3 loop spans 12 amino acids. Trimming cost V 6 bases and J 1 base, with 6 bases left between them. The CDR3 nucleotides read TGCAGCGTGACAGAGAACACCGGGGAGCTGTTTTTT. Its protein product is CSVTENTGELFF.

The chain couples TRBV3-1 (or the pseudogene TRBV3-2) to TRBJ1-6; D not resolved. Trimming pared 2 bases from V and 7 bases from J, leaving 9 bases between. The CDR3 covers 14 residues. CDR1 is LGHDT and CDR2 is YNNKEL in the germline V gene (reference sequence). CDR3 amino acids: CASSQNGRNSPLHF. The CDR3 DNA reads TGTGCCAGCAGCCAAAATGGGAGAAATTCACCCCTCCACTTT.

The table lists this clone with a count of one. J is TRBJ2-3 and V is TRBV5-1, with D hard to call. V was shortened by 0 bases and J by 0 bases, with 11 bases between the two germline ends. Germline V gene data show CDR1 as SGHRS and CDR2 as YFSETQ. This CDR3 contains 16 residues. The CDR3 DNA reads TGCGCCAGCAGCTTGGCCCCCGTGGGTAGCACAGATACGCAGTATTTT. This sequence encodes CASSLAPVGSTDTQYF.

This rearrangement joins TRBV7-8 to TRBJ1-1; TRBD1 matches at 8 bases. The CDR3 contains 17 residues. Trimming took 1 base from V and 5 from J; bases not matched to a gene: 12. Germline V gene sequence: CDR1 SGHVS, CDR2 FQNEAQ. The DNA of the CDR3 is TGTGCCAGCAGCTTAGATGCAGGGGGCGCCGGTTGGACTGAAGCTTTCTTT. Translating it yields CASSLDAGGAGWTEAFF.

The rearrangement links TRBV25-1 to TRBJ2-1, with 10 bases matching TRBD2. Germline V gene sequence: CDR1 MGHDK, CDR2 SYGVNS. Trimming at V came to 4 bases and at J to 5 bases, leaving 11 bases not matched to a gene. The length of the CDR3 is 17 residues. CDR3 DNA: TGTGCCAGCAGTGGTAGGGAAGGACTAGCGGACCACAATGAGCAGTTCTTC. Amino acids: CASSGREGLADHNEQFF. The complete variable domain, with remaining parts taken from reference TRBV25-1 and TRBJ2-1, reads EADIYQTPRYLVIGTGKKITLECSQTMGHDKMYWYQQDPGMELHLIHYSYGVNSTEKGDLSSESTVSRIRTEHFPLTLESARPSHTSQYLCASSGREGLADHNEQFFGPGTRLTVL.

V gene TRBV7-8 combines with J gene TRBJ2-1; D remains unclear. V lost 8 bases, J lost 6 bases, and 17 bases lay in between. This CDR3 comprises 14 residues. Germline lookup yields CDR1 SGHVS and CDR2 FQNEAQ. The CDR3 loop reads CASLPQSVGNEQFF. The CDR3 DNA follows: TGTGCCAGCCTACCGCAGTCCGTGGGCAATGAGCAGTTCTTC.

CDR3 in amino acids: CASSISYEQYF. As DNA, the CDR3 is TGTGCCAGCAGCATCTCCTACGAGCAGTACTTC. The chain carries TRBV6-2 or TRBV6-3 and TRBJ2-7; D ambiguous. This CDR3 has 11 residues. Trimming cost V 6 bases and J 0 bases, with 3 bases left between them. Germline values: CDR1 MNHEY, CDR2 SVGEGT.

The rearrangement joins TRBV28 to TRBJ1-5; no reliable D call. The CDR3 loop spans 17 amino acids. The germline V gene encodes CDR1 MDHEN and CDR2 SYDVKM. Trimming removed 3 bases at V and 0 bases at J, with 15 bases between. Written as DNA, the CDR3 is TGTGCCAGCAGTTTGGAGGTAGACGGATATAGCAATCAGCCCCAGCATTTT. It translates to CASSLEVDGYSNQPQHF.

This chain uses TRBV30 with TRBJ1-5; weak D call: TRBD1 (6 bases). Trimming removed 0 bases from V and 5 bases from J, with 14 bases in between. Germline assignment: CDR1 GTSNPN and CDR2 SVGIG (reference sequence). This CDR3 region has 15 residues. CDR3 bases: TGTGCCTGGAGTGTACAGGCAGGGGCCCATCAGCCCCAGCATTTT. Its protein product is CAWSVQAGAHQPQHF.

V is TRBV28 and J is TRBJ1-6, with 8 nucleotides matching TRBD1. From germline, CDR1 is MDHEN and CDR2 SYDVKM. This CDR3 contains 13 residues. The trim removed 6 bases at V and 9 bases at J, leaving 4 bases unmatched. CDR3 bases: TGTGCCAGCAGGATACAGGGGGGTTCACCCCTCCACTTT. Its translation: CASRIQGGSPLHF. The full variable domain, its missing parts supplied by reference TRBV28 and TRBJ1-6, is DVKVTQSSRYLVKRTGEKVFLECVQDMDHENMFWYRQDPGLGLRLIYFSYDVKMKEKGDIPEGYSVSREKKERFSLILESASTNQTSMYLCASRIQGGSPLHFGNGTRLTVT.

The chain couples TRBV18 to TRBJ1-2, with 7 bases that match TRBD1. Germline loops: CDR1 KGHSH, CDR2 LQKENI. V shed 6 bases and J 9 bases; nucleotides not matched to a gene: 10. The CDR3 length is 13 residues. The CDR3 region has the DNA TGTGCCAGCTCGACACAGGGGATCGAAAGCTACACCTTC. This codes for CASSTQGIESYTF.

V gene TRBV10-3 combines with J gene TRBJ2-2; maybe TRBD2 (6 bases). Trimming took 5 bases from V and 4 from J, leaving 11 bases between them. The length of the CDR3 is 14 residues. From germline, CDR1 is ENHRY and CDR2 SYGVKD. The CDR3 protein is CAISRRDSTGELFF. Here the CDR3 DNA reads TGTGCCATCAGTCGACGGGACTCCACCGGGGAGCTGTTTTTT.

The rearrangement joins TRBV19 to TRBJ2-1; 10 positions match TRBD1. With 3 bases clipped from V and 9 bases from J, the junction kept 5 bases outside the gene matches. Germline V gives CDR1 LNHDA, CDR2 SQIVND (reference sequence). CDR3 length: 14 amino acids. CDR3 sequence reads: CASSIGQGDIEQFF. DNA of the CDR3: TGTGCCAGTAGTATCGGACAGGGGGACATTGAGCAGTTCTTC.

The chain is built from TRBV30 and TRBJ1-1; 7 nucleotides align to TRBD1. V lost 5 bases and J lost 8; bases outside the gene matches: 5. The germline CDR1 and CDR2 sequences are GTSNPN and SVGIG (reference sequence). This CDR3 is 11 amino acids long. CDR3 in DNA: TGTGCCTGGTACAGGGGCAGGGAAGCTTTCTTT. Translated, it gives CAWYRGREAFF.

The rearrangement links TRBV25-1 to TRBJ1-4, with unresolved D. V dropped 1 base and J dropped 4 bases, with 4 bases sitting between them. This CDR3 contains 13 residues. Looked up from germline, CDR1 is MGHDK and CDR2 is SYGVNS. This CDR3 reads CASSELINEKLFF. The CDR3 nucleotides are TGTGCCAGCAGTGAATTGATTAATGAAAAACTGTTTTTT. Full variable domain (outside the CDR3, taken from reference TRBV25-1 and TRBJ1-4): EADIYQTPRYLVIGTGKKITLECSQTMGHDKMYWYQQDPGMELHLIHYSYGVNSTEKGDLSSESTVSRIRTEHFPLTLESARPSHTSQYLCASSELINEKLFFGSGTQLSVL.

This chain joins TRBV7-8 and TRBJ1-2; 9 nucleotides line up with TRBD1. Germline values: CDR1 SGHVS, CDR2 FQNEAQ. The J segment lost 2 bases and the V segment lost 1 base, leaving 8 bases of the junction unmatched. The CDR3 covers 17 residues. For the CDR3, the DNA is TGTGCCAGCAGCTTAGGCCCACCGGGACAGGGCAACTATGGCTACACCTTC. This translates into CASSLGPPGQGNYGYTF.

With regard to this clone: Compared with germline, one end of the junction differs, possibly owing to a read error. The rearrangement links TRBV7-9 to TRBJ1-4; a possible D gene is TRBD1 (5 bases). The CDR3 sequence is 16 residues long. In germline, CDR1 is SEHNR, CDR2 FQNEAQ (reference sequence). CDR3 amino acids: CASCLNLAGTNEKLFF. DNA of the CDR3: TGTGCCAGCTGCTTAAACCTCGCAGGGACTAATGAAAAACTGTTTTTT.

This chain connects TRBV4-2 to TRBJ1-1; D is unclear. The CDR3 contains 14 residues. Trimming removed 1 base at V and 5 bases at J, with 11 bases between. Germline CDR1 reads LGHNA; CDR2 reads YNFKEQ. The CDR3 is CASSQGTRVTEAFF. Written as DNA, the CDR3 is TGTGCCAGCAGCCAAGGGACGCGGGTGACTGAAGCTTTCTTT.

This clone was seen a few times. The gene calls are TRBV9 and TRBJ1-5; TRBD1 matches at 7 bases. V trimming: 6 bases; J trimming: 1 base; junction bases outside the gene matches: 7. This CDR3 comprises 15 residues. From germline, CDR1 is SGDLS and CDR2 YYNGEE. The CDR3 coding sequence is TGTGCCAGCACCACAGGGGACTGGAGCAATCAGCCCCAGCATTTT. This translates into CASTTGDWSNQPQHF.

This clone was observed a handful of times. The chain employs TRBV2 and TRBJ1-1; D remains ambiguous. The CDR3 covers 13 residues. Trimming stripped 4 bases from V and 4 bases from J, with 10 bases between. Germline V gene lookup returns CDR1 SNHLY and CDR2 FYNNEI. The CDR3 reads CASSVYEGTEAFF. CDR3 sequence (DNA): TGTGCCAGCAGTGTTTATGAGGGCACTGAAGCTTTCTTT.

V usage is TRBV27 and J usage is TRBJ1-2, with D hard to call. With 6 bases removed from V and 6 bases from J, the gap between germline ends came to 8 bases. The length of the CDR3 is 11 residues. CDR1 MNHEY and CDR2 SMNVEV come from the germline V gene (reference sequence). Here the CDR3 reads CASSNGNGYTF. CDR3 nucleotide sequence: TGTGCCAGCAGCAACGGGAATGGCTACACCTTC.

CDR3 sequence: CATSDPGTGFGYTF. The CDR3 nucleotides are TGTGCCACCAGTGACCCCGGGACAGGGTTTGGCTACACCTTC. V usage is TRBV24-1 and J usage is TRBJ1-2; 9 bases map to TRBD1. The germline CDR1 and CDR2 sequences are KGHDR and SFDVKD. This CDR3 comprises 14 residues. Trimming removed 4 bases from V and 7 bases from J; junction bases left unmatched: 6.

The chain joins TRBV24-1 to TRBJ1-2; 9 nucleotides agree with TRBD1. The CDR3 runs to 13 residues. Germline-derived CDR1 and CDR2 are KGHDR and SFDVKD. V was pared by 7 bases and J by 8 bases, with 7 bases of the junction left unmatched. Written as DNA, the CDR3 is TGTGCCACCAGGGGACAGGGCCCTGCCGGCTACACCTTC. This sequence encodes CATRGQGPAGYTF.

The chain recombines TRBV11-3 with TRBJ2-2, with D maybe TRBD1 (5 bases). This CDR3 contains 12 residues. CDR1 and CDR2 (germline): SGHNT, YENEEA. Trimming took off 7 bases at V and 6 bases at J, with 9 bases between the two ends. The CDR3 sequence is CASTSGPGELFF. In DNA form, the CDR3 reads TGTGCCAGCACATCAGGGCCCGGGGAGCTGTTTTTT. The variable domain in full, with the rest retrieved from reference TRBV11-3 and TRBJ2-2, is EAGVVQSPRYKIIEKKQPVAFWCNPISGHNTLYWYLQNLGQGPELLIRYENEEAVDDSQLPKDRFSAERLKGVDSTLKIQPAELGDSAVYLCASTSGPGELFFGEGSRLTVL.

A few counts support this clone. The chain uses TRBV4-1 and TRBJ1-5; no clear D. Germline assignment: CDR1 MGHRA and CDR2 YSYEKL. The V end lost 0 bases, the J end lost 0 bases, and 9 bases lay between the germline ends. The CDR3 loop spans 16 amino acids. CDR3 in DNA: TGCGCCAGCAGCCAAGATTATTCCCTTAGCAATCAGCCCCAGCATTTT. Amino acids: CASSQDYSLSNQPQHF.